This T cell receptor (beta chain) is drawn from a study of cytomegalovirus exposure and HLA in healthy donors. In the study overall: Out of about 190 million T cells, an earlier analysis found fewer than 140 million unique TCR beta sequences in total. Study outcomes and limitations: Later analysis showed TCR association rates varying by HLA locus, highest for DRB1 and lowest for HLA-C. Reportedly, HLA-A and HLA-B alleles of most subjects were accurately predicted from TCR beta. The authors assumed roughly uniform sequencing depth across donors for presence/absence analyses.

The V and J ends lost 4 bases and 5 bases, in that order; junction bases with no gene match: 7. There are 15 residues in the CDR3. Germline V gene sequence: CDR1 SGHVS, CDR2 FQNEAQ. Details on this clone: Its antigen is unidentified.

The PCR made use of 60 Vbeta and 13 Jbeta primers. Repertoires were generated with immunoSEQ multiplex PCR, while TCRdb's copy carries only in-frame clones and drops some. The sample lists about 200,000 clones, approximately 70% occurring once. The chain is built from TRBV7-8 and TRBJ2-3; 9 nucleotides align to TRBD1. This TCR came from a man aged 35-49 years in good health and CMV-seropositive. Sequencing input: PBMCs. The CDR3 spells CASSSRTGEKDTQYF. The DNA for the CDR3 is TGTGCCAGCAGCTCACGGACAGGGGAGAAAGATACGCAGTATTTT.